The clone carrying this TCR beta chain showed up just a few times. This entry belongs to a study of post-analysis software for immune sequencing data. Study summary: Included courses were relapsing-remitting and secondary progressive multiple sclerosis; progressive-relapsing multiple sclerosis was also included.

Prepared libraries of TCR beta cDNA carried unique molecular identifiers. MiXCR, applied by TCRdb to the PCR reads, yields one record per CDR3 protein. The data contain hundreds of thousands of distinct CDR3 sequences, 25% to 30% of them singletons. The TCR originated in a girl aged 5-17 years with multiple sclerosis. The material sequenced was blood.

The CDR3 protein is CASSLDSVRGGETQYF. The CDR3, as DNA: TGTGCCAGCAGCTTAGATTCGGTCAGGGGAGGGGAGACCCAGTACTTC. The chain couples TRBV7-2 to TRBJ2-5, with D tentatively TRBD2 (7 bases). Germline CDR1 SGHTA, CDR2 FQGNSA. This CDR3 has 16 amino acids. Trimming took 1 base from V and 5 from J, leaving 17 bases between them.